This T cell receptor (beta chain) was captured in a study of T cell responses to AZD1222 COVID-19 vaccine (dated by TCRdb to the early 2020s). Study-wide context: AZD1222 recipients given second doses at about 4 weeks or at about 12 weeks were pooled, since spike-specific TCR depth and breadth were not found to differ between the two schedules. A total of more than 230 trial participants underwent TCR sequencing, of whom nearly 210 received two doses of AZD1222 and 26 received two doses of the MenACWY control vaccine. Enrollment into the trials was organized by age into subgroups of 18-55, 56-69 and 70-plus years, and those subgroups contained about 160, 30 and 59 TCR-sequenced participants, respectively. What the work shows at the level of the full study, not this receptor alone: CD4 TCRs associated with the vaccine covered the entire spike protein, and the dominant responses were in regions 160-218 and 743-854. No day 14 peak-response samples were available, so repertoires were characterized only after the peak T cell response. Spike-specific TCR breadth and depth rose significantly after two AZD1222 doses compared with day 0 and with MenACWY recipients. Participants were mostly white British, with more females than males. The authors suggested clonal diversity may have been underestimated. Reportedly, close to half of the unique spike-specific TCRs recognized epitopes lying outside the regions that are mutated in the B.1.351 and B.1.1.7 variants. In the small 56-69-year group, the increase in depth fell short of significance, most likely because of low power. Only five to seven AZD1222 recipients were SARS-CoV-2 seropositive at baseline, limiting conclusions about previously exposed vaccinees.

About this clone itself: Its antigen has not been determined. Per-nucleotide qualities are absent, and no much larger clonotype sits a single base away.

The CDR3 regions of human TCRbeta chains were analyzed by immunosequencing. In the paper's pipeline: Repertoire TCRs were checked for matches against a reference library of SARS-CoV-2-specific TCRs that had been generated using the MIRA antigen-specificity platform. Breadth meant the fraction of unique TCRs that were SARS-CoV-2-associated, whereas depth meant the fraction of total T cells that were SARS-CoV-2-associated. Using the MIRA data, every spike-specific TCR was mapped to the spike region that the TCR reacted to and assigned to either a CD4 or a CD8 class. Log10-transformed breadth and depth values were compared by one-way ANOVA with Sidak's multiple comparisons tests. The table was pulled from immuneACCESS by TCRdb, which kept in-frame rearrangements only. Such tables lose some clones; where checked, under half of the loss comes from unresolved V genes, and the rest has no known cause. From that table come the V and J calls and clone size; the DNA was used to work out D and trimming. This sample comprises around 99,000 clones, 87% of them detected only once. The ten biggest clones cover around 4.8% of the sample.

The label giving this sample's time point can be read as: baseline before first vaccination. Samples from vaccinated people were obtained from the UK trials COV001 and COV002, which included a single-blind randomized controlled phase 2/3 trial of AZD1222 (ChAdOx1 nCoV-19) in healthy adults. Trial participant PBMC samples were collected at day 0 and day 28 after the second dose for TCRbeta chain sequencing. The germline V gene (reference sequence) supplies CDR1 LNHDA and CDR2 SQIVND. From cysteine to phenylalanine, the CDR3 is 16 amino acids long. Of the read, only the CDR3 DNA is kept; its 48 bases are in frame from base 1. V and J are truncated by 4 bases and 3 bases respectively, leaving an intervening sequence of 17 bases.

Source: peripheral blood, taken on day 0 of AZD1222 vaccination. The sequence was obtained from an adult in good health. The chain is assembled from TRBV19 and TRBJ2-3; 5 matching bases give a weak D call of TRBD1. The CDR3 in this case is CASSSREGLTTDTQYF. The DNA sequence is given as TGTGCCAGTAGTAGCAGGGAAGGCCTAACGACAGATACGCAGTATTTT.